Presented here are 10 T cell receptor beta chains from one specimen sequenced in a study of blood T cells in healthy people across ages. The use of a sample-barcoded 5' primer and a J-beta primer mix characterized a second PCR of about 7 to 12 cycles. Each CDR3 protein is one row after TCRdb ran MiXCR on the 5' RACE reads. The sample includes nearly 800,000 distinct CDR3 sequences, 56% of them seen just once. Specimen: blood. The receptors originated from a man between 35 and 55 years old in good health.

This chain links TRBV6-1 with TRBJ1-6; no clear D gene. The length of the CDR3 is 13 residues. Trimming shortened V by 8 bases and J by 8 bases, and 13 bases separated the two germline ends. Germline assignment: CDR1 MNHNS and CDR2 SASEGT. The CDR3 sequence is CASFDREDSPLHF. CDR3 in DNA: TGTGCCAGCTTTGATAGGGAAGATTCACCCCTCCACTTT.

The CDR3 region has the DNA TGTGCCAGCAGCGTCCGTGTAGGGAGTTTTAACGAGCAGTACTTC. Protein: CASSVRVGSFNEQYF. The chain is built from TRBV9 and TRBJ2-5; weak D call: TRBD2 (5 bases). Matching the DNA end better, TRBJ2-7 makes the J call doubtful. CDR3 length: 15 amino acids. Germline lookup yields CDR1 SGDLS and CDR2 YYNGEE.

This clonotype was counted a few times. The chain carries TRBV6-1 and TRBJ2-6; tentatively, D is TRBD1 or TRBD2 (5 bases each). This CDR3 has 15 residues. The germline V gene encodes CDR1 MNHNS and CDR2 SASEGT. V was pared by 3 bases and J by 2 bases, with 8 bases between. The CDR3 sequence is CASSELGAGANVLTF. Here the CDR3 DNA reads TGTGCCAGCAGTGAGTTGGGGGCTGGGGCCAACGTCCTGACTTTC.

CDR3 amino acids: CASKGEGTDSNQPQHF. For the CDR3, the DNA is TGTGCCAGCAAGGGGGAAGGGACCGATAGCAATCAGCCCCAGCATTTT. This chain uses TRBV28 with TRBJ1-5; the D gene is possibly TRBD1 (6 bases). The ends were cut back, 7 bases at V and 0 bases at J, with 16 bases in the middle. CDR1 is MDHEN, CDR2 SYDVKM, per germline. The CDR3 is made up of 16 amino acids.

The CDR3 nucleotides read TGTGCCAGCAGCAACCGGGACCAAAACACCGGGGAGCTGTTTTTT. Its translation: CASSNRDQNTGELFF. The V gene is TRBV7-3, the J gene TRBJ2-2, with D perhaps assigned TRBD1 or TRBD2 (5 bases each). Germline loops: CDR1 SGHTA, CDR2 FQGTGA. The CDR3 consists of 15 residues. Trimming shortened V by 5 bases and J by 2 bases, and 12 bases separated the two germline ends.

In nucleotides, the CDR3 is TGCAGCGCTTCGGGACTAGCGGCCTACACAGATACGCAGTATTTT. Amino acid sequence: CSASGLAAYTDTQYF. V and J are TRBV29-1 and TRBJ2-3; the match to TRBD2 covers 11 bases. Germline V CDR1 and CDR2: SQVTM, ANQGSEA. Trimming removed 7 bases from V and 2 bases from J; junction bases left unmatched: 8. This CDR3 comprises 15 residues.

The V and J genes are TRBV7-2 and TRBJ2-7; 7 bases match TRBD2. V lost 4 bases and J lost 1; bases outside the gene matches: 7. The CDR3 totals 15 residues. CDR1 and CDR2 from the germline V gene are SGHTA and FQGNSA. CDR3 in amino acids: CASSSSGGGSYEQYF. In DNA form, the CDR3 reads TGTGCCAGCAGCTCCTCCGGCGGGGGTTCCTACGAGCAGTACTTC.

The chain links TRBV10-3 to TRBJ1-5; D remains unclear. Germline V gene sequence: CDR1 ENHRY, CDR2 SYGVKD. V was cut by 0 bases and J by 6 bases, with 15 bases left in between. The CDR3 is 16 amino acids. The chain's CDR3 is CAISESGQASSQPQHF. The CDR3 coding sequence is TGTGCCATCAGTGAGTCTGGTCAGGCTTCTAGTCAGCCCCAGCATTTT.

V and J are TRBV29-1 and TRBJ1-2; 7 bases line up with TRBD1. The CDR3 is 13 amino acids. CDR1 is SQVTM, CDR2 ANQGSEA, per germline. V shed 3 bases, J shed 0 bases, and the junction held 1 base outside the gene matches. CDR3 region: CSVDRGSNYGYTF. Written as DNA, the CDR3 is TGCAGCGTTGACAGGGGGTCTAACTATGGCTACACCTTC.

CDR3 amino acids: CSVEGGGDRSYNEQFF. DNA for the CDR3: TGCAGCGTTGAAGGGGGCGGGGACCGCTCCTACAATGAGCAGTTCTTC. The chain has TRBV29-1 and TRBJ2-1; possibly TRBD2 for D (6 bases). The CDR3 is made up of 16 amino acids. Germline V gives CDR1 SQVTM, CDR2 ANQGSEA. V was trimmed by 1 base and J by 0 bases, leaving 13 bases between them.